This T cell receptor (beta chain) was recorded in a study of blood T cell repertoires in COVID-19. For the study at large: Samples came from the United States, Italy and Spain, spanning acute and convalescent COVID-19.

As originally analysed: Nucleated cell number was recorded as an estimate derived from reference gene primer amplification. The data were produced by immunoSEQ multiplex PCR, yet TCRdb's version contains in-frame clones alone and is incomplete. Clone size and the V and J calls come from that table; the DNA yielded D and trimming. The data show about 150,000 clones, 84% seen once. Germline V gene lookup returns CDR1 SGDLS and CDR2 YYNGEE. V shed 5 bases, J shed 5 bases, and the junction held 5 bases outside the gene matches. There are 14 residues in the CDR3. This TCR came from a woman in her fifties or sixties with acute COVID-19. Material: PBMCs or T cells enriched from blood (not recorded which). The chain carries TRBV9 and TRBJ2-2; TRBD2 agrees at 8 bases. Here the CDR3 DNA reads TGTGCCAGCAGAGCGGGAGCGGTAACCGGGGAGCTGTTTTTT. Protein: CASRAGAVTGELFF.